This T cell receptor beta chain appears in the sequencing data of a study of blood T cell repertoires in COVID-19 (dated by TCRdb to between 2020 and 2021). With respect to the entire study: Samples covering the acute and convalescent phases of COVID-19 were provided by collaborators in the United States, Italy and Spain. The prospective study material was composed of cDNA or gDNA derived from T cells, B-cell-depleted T cells, or PBMCs. Deeply sampled blood TCRbeta repertoires from subjects exposed to, actively infected with, or recovered from COVID-19 were included in the dataset. The repertoires were made available in a free public database intended to serve as a resource for research on the immune response to SARS-CoV-2. Samples were obtained from the ongoing ImmuneRACE study (first 160 participants) and from over 1,000 subjects provided by 6 global collaborators. Sample metadata almost always included a de-identified subject ID, COVID-19 status, age in years and sex. Where available, HLA class I and class II types were obtained from metadata supplied by the sample provider rather than from assay-based typing. Broad study findings and their caveats: The quantity of clinical and demographic metadata differed by source and by participant and was supplied without curation.

On this clone itself: Its antigen is still unknown. No qualities accompany the bases; no much larger clone lies one base away.

Measured from the cysteine to the phenylalanine, the CDR3 is 13 residues long. Kept here is only the CDR3 DNA, which spans 39 bases and is read in frame from base 1. Deletion took 5 bases off V and 6 bases off J, with a span of 15 bases between the germline ends. Based on the germline V gene, the CDR1 and CDR2 sequences are SQVTM and ANQGSEA. TCRbeta CDR3 regions were amplified from genomic DNA by means of the immunoSEQ Assay, a bias-controlled multiplex PCR. In the source study's methods: Nucleated cell counts per sample were estimated from amplification of reference gene primers within the assay. To quantify the absolute abundance of each unique TCRbeta CDR3 rearrangement, sequence reads were collapsed and filtered. Productive Simpson clonality was computed per sample as the square root of Simpson's diversity index over productive rearrangements. TCRdb retrieved this table from immuneACCESS and kept in-frame rearrangements only. Not all clones are present; in checked studies, unresolved V genes account for under half, and no reason is known for the remainder. V and J calls plus clone size are reproduced from that table; the DNA served to infer D and trimming. This sample has more than 250,000 clones in its table, and about 90% of those were observed once. The ten largest account for about 6% of the sample.

Another Seattle source contributed samples from volunteer blood donors who had recovered from COVID-19. Whole blood was collected in K2EDTA tubes by collaborating institutions according to the institutions' own protocols. Collaborator samples were shipped for TCRbeta analysis as frozen whole blood, isolated PBMCs, or DNA extracted from either sample type. The origin of this receptor is a man aged 18 to 30 who had recovered from COVID-19. The chain links TRBV29-1 with TRBJ2-3, with no D gene named confidently. Input material: peripheral blood. The sequenced DNA: TGCAGCGTTAAATCGCCCCTCCGGGATACGCAGTATTTT. This is translated as CSVKSPLRDTQYF.